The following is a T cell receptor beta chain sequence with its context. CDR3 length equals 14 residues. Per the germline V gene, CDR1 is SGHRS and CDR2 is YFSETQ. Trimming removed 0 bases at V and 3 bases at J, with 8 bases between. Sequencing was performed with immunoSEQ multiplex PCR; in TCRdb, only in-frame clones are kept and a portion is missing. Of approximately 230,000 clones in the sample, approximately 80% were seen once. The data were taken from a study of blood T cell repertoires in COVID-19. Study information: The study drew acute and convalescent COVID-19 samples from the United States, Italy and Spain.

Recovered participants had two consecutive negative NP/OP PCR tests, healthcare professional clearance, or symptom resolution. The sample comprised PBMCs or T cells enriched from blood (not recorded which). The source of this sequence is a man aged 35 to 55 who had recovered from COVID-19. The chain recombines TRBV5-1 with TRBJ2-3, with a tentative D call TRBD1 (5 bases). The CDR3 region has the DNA TGCGCCAGCAGCTTGGGGGGCCCGACAGATACGCAGTATTTT. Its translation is CASSLGGPTDTQYF.